The 18 T cell receptor beta chains below come from one sample, sequenced in a study of blood T cells in healthy people across ages. Combining a sample-barcoded 5' primer with a J-beta primer mix, a second PCR ran for roughly 7 to 12 cycles. TCRdb fed the 5' RACE reads into MiXCR, producing one record per CDR3 protein. The sample has about 1.6 million distinct CDR3 sequences, 30% to 40% seen once. The sequenced sample consisted of blood. The receptors originated from a woman aged 25 to 39 in good health.

This clonotype turned up a few times. J is TRBJ2-3 and V is TRBV27; TRBD2 might be the D (5 bases). The length of the CDR3 is 15 residues. CDR1 MNHEY and CDR2 SMNVEV come from the germline V gene (reference sequence). Between the trimmed V and J ends, which lost 8 bases and 2 bases, there was a span of 17 bases. The CDR3 protein is CASLELGGLTDTQYF. CDR3 coding DNA: TGTGCCAGCCTGGAGTTAGGAGGTCTCACAGATACGCAGTATTTT.

This clonotype has only one observation. J is TRBJ1-2 and V is TRBV6-1; unclear D gene. CDR1 MNHNS and CDR2 SASEGT come from the germline V gene. V was trimmed by 5 bases and J by 5 bases, leaving 15 bases between them. The CDR3 length is 14 residues. CDR3 nucleotide sequence: TGTGCCAGCAGTCAACGACACGAACTTTATGGCTACACCTTC. It specifies CASSQRHELYGYTF.

This clonotype was seen only once. The rearrangement joins TRBV11-2 to TRBJ2-4, with a possible D match to TRBD2 (5 bases). V gave up 0 bases and J gave up 13 bases, with 13 bases separating them. Germline loops: CDR1 SGHAT, CDR2 FQNNGV. The CDR3 sequence is 13 residues long. The CDR3 sequence: CASSLDSRAEQYF. The CDR3 DNA reads as TGTGCCAGCAGCTTAGATTCGCGAGCGGAGCAGTACTTC.

This chain uses TRBV20-1 with TRBJ2-3; TRBD1 might be the D (6 bases). V lost 6 bases to trimming and J lost 6 bases, with 22 bases between them. Germline CDR1 and CDR2: DFQATT and SNEGSKA (reference sequence). The CDR3 is made up of 15 amino acids. In nucleotides, the CDR3 is TGCAGTGCCCGAGGGGGACCTTATGTGTCGGATACGCAGTATTTT. Its translation: CSARGGPYVSDTQYF.

The V gene is TRBV18, the J gene TRBJ2-3; TRBD2 matches 11 bases. With V trimmed by 4 bases and J by 0 bases, 9 bases remained unmatched. Per the germline V gene, CDR1 is KGHSH and CDR2 is LQKENI. This CDR3 is 18 amino acids long. This chain's CDR3 is CASSQRLTSGMSTDTQYF. The DNA for the CDR3 is TGTGCCAGCTCACAGCGACTGACTAGCGGGATGAGCACAGATACGCAGTATTTT. The full variable domain, its missing parts supplied by reference TRBV18 and TRBJ2-3, is NAGVMQNPRHLVRRRGQEARLRCSPMKGHSHVYWYRQLPEEGLKFMVYLQKENIIDESGMPKERFSAEFPKEGPSILRIQQVVRGDSAAYFCASSQRLTSGMSTDTQYFGPGTRLTVL.

V and J are TRBV5-1 and TRBJ1-6; 9 bases agree with TRBD1. CDR1 is SGHRS and CDR2 is YFSETQ in the germline V gene. CDR3 length: 14 residues. The junction had 5 bases not matched to a gene; V was cut back by 5 bases and J by 8 bases. CDR3 in amino acids: CASRGTGYDSPLHF. Written as DNA, the CDR3 is TGCGCCAGCAGGGGGACAGGGTACGATTCACCCCTCCACTTT. The variable domain in full, completed from reference TRBV5-1 and TRBJ1-6, reads KAGVTQTPRYLIKTRGQQVTLSCSPISGHRSVSWYQQTPGQGLQFLFEYFSETQRNKGNFPGRFSGRQFSNSRSEMNVSTLELGDSALYLCASRGTGYDSPLHFGNGTRLTVT.

The chain has TRBV2 and TRBJ2-3; 12 bases map to TRBD2. CDR1 and CDR2 (germline): SNHLY, FYNNEI. The ends lost 6 bases at V and 3 bases at J; junction bases unmatched: 7. This CDR3 contains 16 residues. The CDR3: CASRIIGLAGTDTQYF. CDR3 DNA sequence: TGTGCCAGCAGAATCATTGGACTAGCGGGGACAGATACGCAGTATTTT.

The V and J genes are TRBV3-1 and TRBJ2-5; 7 positions agree with TRBD1. Trimming took 3 bases from V and 2 from J; bases not matched to a gene: 6. This CDR3 spans 15 amino acids. The germline CDR1 and CDR2 sequences are LGHDT and YNNKEL (reference sequence). DNA of the CDR3: TGTGCCAGCAGCCACTCAGGGGGTTCACAAGAGACCCAGTACTTC. Amino acid sequence: CASSHSGGSQETQYF.

This clonotype was picked up a small number of times. V gene TRBV7-2 combines with J gene TRBJ2-5; D is possibly TRBD2 (6 bases). Trimming removed 3 bases at V and 0 bases at J, with 11 bases between. This CDR3 has 15 amino acids. The V gene's germline CDR1 is SGHTA and CDR2 FQGNSA. CDR3 in amino acids: CASSLGGGYQETQYF. CDR3 coding DNA: TGTGCCAGCAGCTTGGGAGGCGGATACCAAGAGACCCAGTACTTC.

As to this clonotype: Possible read error: a much larger clone is one base away. The chain recombines TRBV28 with TRBJ2-4; 8 bases are shared with TRBD1. With the DNA end fitting TRBJ2-7 better, the J assignment may be wrong. Germline V lookup: CDR1 MDHEN, CDR2 SYDVKM. The CDR3 consists of 13 residues. The CDR3 loop is CASRDRVAYEQYF. CDR3 DNA: TGTGCCAGCAGGGACAGGGTGGCCTACGAGCAGTACTTC.

The chain uses TRBV5-1 and TRBJ1-6; 10 nucleotides align to TRBD1. Germline V gene sequence: CDR1 SGHRS, CDR2 YFSETQ. The ends lost 1 base at V and 9 bases at J; junction bases unmatched: 10. The CDR3 loop spans 17 amino acids. The DNA for the CDR3 is TGCGCCAGCAGCTTGACCTACGTGACAGGGGGCCTTTCACCCCTCCACTTT. Protein: CASSLTYVTGGLSPLHF.

V usage is TRBV9 and J usage is TRBJ2-1; the match to TRBD1 covers 10 bases. Germline V gene lookup returns CDR1 SGDLS and CDR2 YYNGEE. This CDR3 contains 15 residues. J was trimmed by 8 bases and V by 4 bases; bases with no gene match: 9. As DNA, the CDR3 is TGTGCCAGCAGCACCCGACAGGGGGCTAACCATGAGCAGTTCTTC. It translates to CASSTRQGANHEQFF.

The chain carries TRBV12-3 or TRBV12-4 and TRBJ2-2, with a tentative D call TRBD1 (6 bases). With 10 bases removed from V and 2 bases from J, the gap between germline ends came to 20 bases. The CDR3 length is 16 residues. CDR3 nucleotide sequence: TGTGCCACAGTAAGGGGGAAGGGGCCCAACACCGGGGAGCTGTTTTTT. Translating it yields CATVRGKGPNTGELFF.

Details on this clonotype: The junction differs from germline at one of its ends, possibly a read error. This sequence joins TRBV5-1 and TRBJ2-3; 10 bases align to TRBD2. The length of the CDR3 is 16 residues. CDR1 is SGHRS, CDR2 YFSETQ, per germline. CDR3: CASNLEPSGGPDTQYF. The CDR3 nucleotides are TGCGCCAGCAACTTGGAACCTAGCGGGGGCCCAGATACGCAGTATTTT.

Ten or more counts support this clonotype. The rearrangement links TRBV13 to TRBJ2-7; 8 nucleotides line up with TRBD2. CDR1 and CDR2 from the germline V gene are PRHDT and FYEKMQ (reference sequence). V dropped 2 bases and J dropped 2; count of bases not matched to a gene: 8. The CDR3 runs 16 residues. The CDR3 sequence: CASSLPNWREAYEQYF. The CDR3 DNA follows: TGTGCCAGCAGCTTACCTAACTGGCGGGAGGCCTACGAGCAGTACTTC.

V and J are TRBV20-1 and TRBJ1-2, with a possible D match to TRBD1 (5 bases). Germline lookup yields CDR1 DFQATT and CDR2 SNEGSKA (reference sequence). The V and J ends lost 3 bases and 5 bases respectively, with 19 bases between them. CDR3 size: 15 residues. CDR3 sequence: CSARAMQGRTYGYTF. The DNA of the CDR3 is TGCAGTGCTAGGGCAATGCAGGGTCGGACATATGGCTACACCTTC.

The V and J genes are TRBV29-1 and TRBJ2-3; 7 positions agree with TRBD1. Trimming removed 0 bases from V and 4 bases from J; junction bases left unmatched: 7. CDR1 and CDR2 (germline): SQVTM, ANQGSEA. The CDR3 is 15 residues long. Here the CDR3 reads CSVEEMTGIPDTQYF. The DNA of the CDR3 is TGCAGCGTTGAAGAGATGACAGGGATCCCAGATACGCAGTATTTT.

This clonotype was counted at least ten times. The rearrangement uses TRBV4-1 and TRBJ2-7; 7 bases are shared with TRBD1. The CDR3 is 16 residues long. Germline V gene data show CDR1 as MGHRA and CDR2 as YSYEKL. The trim removed 6 bases at V and 5 bases at J, leaving 16 bases unmatched. The CDR3, as DNA: TGCGCCAGCAGTCCTCCGTCCGGGACAGCAACAAACGAGCAGTACTTC. Translating it yields CASSPPSGTATNEQYF.